This TCR beta chain was captured by sequencing in a study of OX40 agonist ivuxolimab in advanced cancers. Study overall: An agonistic anti-OX40 (CD134) antibody, ivuxolimab, was used to treat the patients. It was permissible to have had prior anti-PD-1, anti-PD-L1 or anti-CTLA-4 therapy, and more than 30% had some.

The CDR3 totals 14 residues. V lost 5 bases and J lost 2; bases outside the gene matches: 3. Germline assignment: CDR1 SGHRS and CDR2 YFSETQ. Produced via immunoSEQ multiplex PCR; TCRdb's table is partial and in-frame only. The sample has about 83,000 clones; about 88% are singletons. The receptor was isolated from an adult with an advanced solid tumor such as melanoma, head and neck, liver or kidney cancer. Sequenced here: CD4+ or CD8+ T cells sorted from blood, sampled in a trial of the OX40 agonist ivuxolimab. The rearrangement links TRBV5-1 to TRBJ2-3, with 9 nucleotides matching TRBD1. The CDR3 loop reads CASRGTGSTDTQYF. The DNA for the CDR3 is TGCGCCAGCAGAGGGACAGGGTCCACAGATACGCAGTATTTT.